One sample yielded the 15 T cell receptor beta chains listed below, sequenced in a study of blood T cells in healthy people across ages. Primers used in a second PCR of about 6 to 11 cycles were a sample-barcoded 5' primer and a J-beta primer mix. Via MiXCR, TCRdb re-called the 5' RACE reads, giving one row per CDR3 protein. The table records about 640,000 distinct CDR3 sequences, about 54% of them present only once. Sequenced sample: blood. The receptors originated from a man in his 60s in good health.

The chain links TRBV4-1 to TRBJ2-7; no reliable D call. V was clipped by 3 bases and J by 3 bases, with 9 bases between them. Germline V gene data show CDR1 as MGHRA and CDR2 as YSYEKL. The CDR3 spans 13 residues. CDR3 region: CASSQLWGYEQYF. The CDR3 bases are TGCGCCAGCAGCCAGCTTTGGGGCTACGAGCAGTACTTC.

About this clonotype itself: A read error may account for a junction end that differs from germline. The gene calls are TRBV7-9 and TRBJ2-3; possible D gene TRBD1, 6 bases. Germline assignment: CDR1 SEHNR and CDR2 FQNEAQ (reference sequence). This CDR3 contains 15 residues. This CDR3 reads CVSSQGTIRTDTQYF. The CDR3 nucleotides are TGTGTCAGCAGCCAAGGGACAATCAGGACAGATACGCAGTATTTT.

The chain couples TRBV15 to TRBJ1-2; 8 positions match TRBD1. The CDR3 extends over 14 amino acids. Trimming removed 4 bases from V and 6 bases from J; junction bases left unmatched: 7. From germline, CDR1 is LNHNV and CDR2 YYDKDF (reference sequence). The CDR3 sequence: CATSTGQGTDGYTF. The CDR3 nucleotides are TGTGCCACCAGCACAGGACAGGGAACTGATGGCTACACCTTC. Filled out from reference TRBV15 and TRBJ1-2, the complete variable domain reads DAMVIQNPRYQVTQFGKPVTLSCSQTLNHNVMYWYQQKSSQAPKLLFHYYDKDFNNEADTPDNFQSRRPNTSFCFLDIRSPGLGDTAMYLCATSTGQGTDGYTFGSGTRLTVV.

V gene TRBV18 combines with J gene TRBJ2-6; the D gene is possibly TRBD2 (5 bases). This CDR3 has 17 amino acids. In germline, CDR1 is KGHSH, CDR2 LQKENI. The V end was cut by 1 base, the J end by 4 bases, with 14 bases between. The CDR3 DNA reads as TGTGCCAGCTCACCACGGTCAGGAGGTTCAGGGGCCAACGTCCTGACTTTC. It specifies CASSPRSGGSGANVLTF.

The chain links TRBV5-1 to TRBJ2-7, with TRBD1 as a possible D gene (6 bases). CDR3 size: 14 residues. Germline values: CDR1 SGHRS, CDR2 YFSETQ. The germline V and J ends were trimmed by 7 bases and 2 bases, with 16 bases remaining between them. This CDR3 is CASAPNDRPYEQYF. In DNA, the CDR3 is TGCGCCAGCGCCCCCAACGACAGGCCCTACGAGCAGTACTTC.

The rearrangement joins TRBV5-1 to TRBJ2-3; 8 nucleotides line up with TRBD1. This CDR3 spans 17 amino acids. Germline assignment: CDR1 SGHRS and CDR2 YFSETQ. Unmatched junction bases numbered 12, after V lost 3 bases and J lost 3 bases. This CDR3 reads CASSWNRGTRETDTQYF. The CDR3 bases are TGCGCCAGCAGCTGGAACAGGGGGACCAGGGAGACAGATACGCAGTATTTT.

This clonotype was counted only a few times. V gene TRBV6-1 combines with J gene TRBJ2-5; TRBD2 matches 9 bases. Losses at the gene ends were 6 bases for V and 5 bases for J; bases not matched to a gene: 10. Germline loops: CDR1 MNHNS, CDR2 SASEGT. This CDR3 region has 15 residues. The CDR3 sequence is CASRPGTSRLETQYF. CDR3 nucleotide sequence: TGTGCCAGCAGGCCGGGGACTAGCCGTCTGGAGACCCAGTACTTC.

The chain links TRBV29-1 to TRBJ2-6; the D call may be TRBD1 or TRBD2 (5 bases each). This CDR3 comprises 14 residues. Trimming removed 6 bases from V and 2 bases from J, with 11 bases in between. The germline CDR1 and CDR2 sequences are SQVTM and ANQGSEA. The CDR3 loop is CSVTGAAGANVLTF. In DNA form, the CDR3 reads TGCAGCGTAACCGGGGCAGCTGGGGCCAACGTCCTGACTTTC. Complete variable domain (other parts from reference TRBV29-1 and TRBJ2-6): SAVISQKPSRDICQRGTSLTIQCQVDSQVTMMFWYRQQPGQSLTLIATANQGSEATYESGFVIDKFPISRPNLTFSTLTVSNMSPEDSSIYLCSVTGAAGANVLTFGAGSRLTVL.

This chain's CDR3 is CSAFGLAGVTDTQYF. The CDR3 bases are TGCAGTGCCTTCGGGCTAGCGGGGGTTACAGATACGCAGTATTTT. The chain has TRBV20-1 and TRBJ2-3, with TRBD2 matching over 10 bases. Germline loops: CDR1 DFQATT, CDR2 SNEGSKA (reference sequence). The V and J ends lost 6 bases and 3 bases, in that order; junction bases with no gene match: 9. The CDR3 covers 15 residues.

This clonotype has more than one count but fewer than ten. The gene calls are TRBV13 and TRBJ2-6; no firm D call. The V end was cut by 7 bases, the J end by 0 bases, with 4 bases between. Germline values: CDR1 PRHDT, CDR2 FYEKMQ (reference sequence). The CDR3 is 13 amino acids. The DNA for the CDR3 is TGTGCCAGCACCGACTCTGGGGCCAACGTCCTGACTTTC. Protein sequence: CASTDSGANVLTF.

This sequence joins TRBV20-1 and TRBJ2-7; 12 positions agree with TRBD2. CDR3 length: 15 residues. Per the germline V gene, CDR1 is DFQATT and CDR2 is SNEGSKA (reference sequence). Germline trimming cut 6 bases from V and 1 base from J; bases unmatched to any gene: 7. In nucleotides, the CDR3 is TGCAGTGCCCAGACTAGCGGGGGTGCTTCCTACGAGCAGTACTTC. Residues: CSAQTSGGASYEQYF.

The count of this clonotype is one. The chain joins TRBV14 to TRBJ1-2, with D possibly TRBD1 on 6 matching bases. Germline V gives CDR1 SGHDN, CDR2 FVKESK. The CDR3 totals 15 residues. V was clipped by 6 bases and J by 5 bases, with 19 bases between them. CDR3 loop: CASSRLGASRYGYTF. The DNA of the CDR3 is TGTGCCAGCAGTAGGCTGGGGGCCAGTCGGTATGGCTACACCTTC.

The genes are TRBV11-2 and TRBJ1-6; D might be TRBD1 (5 bases). The V end lost 5 bases, the J end lost 7 bases, and 15 bases lay between the germline ends. The germline CDR1 and CDR2 sequences are SGHAT and FQNNGV. The CDR3 is made up of 15 amino acids. The CDR3 DNA sequence: TGTGCCAGCAGCCTGTTTTGGGGGAACAATTCACCCCTCCACTTT. Protein product: CASSLFWGNNSPLHF.

The chain links TRBV5-1 to TRBJ2-6; D is ambiguous. The CDR3 has 14 amino acids. Germline CDR1 and CDR2: SGHRS and YFSETQ. V was trimmed by 6 bases and J by 4 bases, leaving 11 bases between them. The CDR3 sequence: CASTRSGGANVLTF. The CDR3 DNA reads as TGCGCCAGCACCCGAAGTGGGGGGGCCAACGTCCTGACTTTC.

The V and J genes are TRBV6-6 and TRBJ2-7; TRBD2 matches 12 bases. The DNA end is a closer match to TRBJ2-5, so the J assignment may be wrong. The CDR3 totals 17 residues. CDR1 MNHNY and CDR2 SVGAGI come from the germline V gene (reference sequence). The CDR3, as DNA: TGTGCCAGCAGCTTCCGATCTAGCGGGGGGGCCTTAGAGACCCAGTACTTC. Translated: CASSFRSSGGALETQYF.